This is a list of T cell receptor beta chains from one sample in a study of blood T cell repertoires in COVID-19. TCRdb's copy holds only in-frame clones and misses some; the assay was immunoSEQ multiplex PCR. The sample lists about 230,000 clones, about 85% seen once, with around 0.98% in the top ten. Sequenced: peripheral blood. These receptors all come from a man in his forties with acute or convalescent COVID-19. Each CDR3 is given with its conserved first and last residue. D genes are given only for firm matches. Clone size appears in some rows only: once, few, many, or a class for an expanded clone.

cdr3_nt cdr3_aa cdr3_length v_call d_call j_call clone_size
TGTGCCAGCAGTTACGGCATATCCTACGAGCAGTACTTC CASSYGISYEQYF 13 TRBV6-2/TRBV6-3 . TRBJ2-7 .
TGTGCCAGCAGCGTAGACGACAGGTTCTCACCCCTCCACTTT CASSVDDRFSPLHF 14 TRBV9 . TRBJ1-6 once
TGTGCCTGGAGTGAAGCGAGTGGTACGCAGTATTTT CAWSEASGTQYF 12 TRBV30 . TRBJ2-3 .
TGTGCCAGTAGTATTTCTTTGACTAATCAGCCCCAGCATTTT CASSISLTNQPQHF 14 TRBV19 . TRBJ1-5 .
TGCGCCAGCAGCTTGGGAGGTGGAGAGACCCAGTACTTC CASSLGGGETQYF 13 TRBV5-1 . TRBJ2-5 .
TGTGCCAGCAGCTTAGAACGCGGGGCTACGAGTACGCAGTATTTT CASSLERGATSTQYF 15 TRBV11-3 . TRBJ2-3 .
TGTGCCAGCAGCCCCCCCCGGCGGGGGAACACCGGGGAGCTGTTTTTT CASSPPRRGNTGELFF 16 TRBV7-6 . TRBJ2-2 .
TGTGCCAGCAGTTTACATGGGGGGGTCACTGAAGCTTTCTTT CASSLHGGVTEAFF 14 TRBV6-2/TRBV6-3 . TRBJ1-1 once
TGTGCCAGCAGTTACGACGGGGGGGCTGGTGAGCAGTTCTTC CASSYDGGAGEQFF 14 TRBV6-5 TRBD2 TRBJ2-1 .
TGTGCCAGCAGCTTCGGACAGGGGGGGGATACGCAGTATTTT CASSFGQGGDTQYF 14 TRBV7-2 TRBD1 TRBJ2-3 once
TGTGCCAGCAGTTTATGGAGTACAGGTCTCACTGAAGCTTTCTTT CASSLWSTGLTEAFF 15 TRBV28 . TRBJ1-1 .
TGCGCCAGCAGCCACAGGGCAAACTCCTACAATGAGCAGTTCTTC CASSHRANSYNEQFF 15 TRBV5-1 . TRBJ2-1 .
TGTGCCAGCAGCCAAGATACAGGGGGAGGCTACACCTTC CASSQDTGGGYTF 13 TRBV4-2 TRBD1 TRBJ1-2 .
TGTGCCAGCATCCCCGGGGGGCTAAGTTATGGCTACACCTTC CASIPGGLSYGYTF 14 TRBV28 . TRBJ1-2 .
TGTGCCTGGAACAGGGGGGTGAGCACTGAAGCTTTCTTT CAWNRGVSTEAFF 13 TRBV30 TRBD1 TRBJ1-1 .
TGTGCCAGCAGTTCCCCGAGAGGAGGCTACACCTTC CASSSPRGGYTF 12 TRBV6-2/TRBV6-3 . TRBJ1-2 .
TGCGCCAGCAGCTTGGCACGGGGGGCAAGATCCTACGAGCAGTACTTC CASSLARGARSYEQYF 16 TRBV5-1 . TRBJ2-7 .
TGTGCCAGCAGCTTAAGAGCGGGGGGTGCAGATACGCAGTATTTT CASSLRAGGADTQYF 15 TRBV28 TRBD2 TRBJ2-3 few
TGTGCCAGCAGTCCCGACAGGTTGGTCACTGAAGCTTTCTTT CASSPDRLVTEAFF 14 TRBV27 . TRBJ1-1 .
TGTGCCAGCAGCCGACAGCGGGGGGGTATCCAAGAGACCCAGTACTTC CASSRQRGGIQETQYF 16 TRBV6-2/TRBV6-3 TRBD2 TRBJ2-5 .
TGTGCCAGCTTAACAGATCTAAACACTGAAGCTTTCTTT CASLTDLNTEAFF 13 TRBV18 . TRBJ1-1 .
TGTGCCAGCAATCCCGGGACAGGGGAGGGTTATGGCTACACCTTC CASNPGTGEGYGYTF 15 TRBV6-5 TRBD1 TRBJ1-2 once
TGTGCCAGCAGCCCGGGAGGATACGAGCAGTACTTC CASSPGGYEQYF 12 TRBV7-8 TRBD2 TRBJ2-7 once
TGTGCCAGCAGTCCTCGGGGGACAGGAAAAGATGAAAAACTGTTTTTT CASSPRGTGKDEKLFF 16 TRBV28 TRBD1 TRBJ1-4 .
TGTGCCAGCAGCGGCCGACTAGCAGATACGCAGTATTTT CASSGRLADTQYF 13 TRBV9 . TRBJ2-3 .
TGTGCCAGCTCAGGGCAGAACCCAAGGACTTTCTTT CASSGQNPRTFF 12 TRBV18 . TRBJ1-1 .
TGTGCCAGCAGCTGGGGAACAGGCCACTCTGGAAACACCATATATTTT CASSWGTGHSGNTIYF 16 TRBV7-6 . TRBJ1-3 .
TGTGCCAGCAGGGAAAATCAGGGGCCGCTCTACCCGGGCACTGAAGCTTTCTTT CASRENQGPLYPGTEAFF 18 TRBV7-2 . TRBJ1-1 .
TGCGCCAGCAGCCCGGGACTAGCGGGGGCCCCGTACCAAGAGACCCAGTACTTC CASSPGLAGAPYQETQYF 18 TRBV5-1 TRBD2 TRBJ2-5 .
TGTGCCAGCAGTCCCCTCTCTGGAAACACCATATATTTT CASSPLSGNTIYF 13 TRBV3-1/TRBV3-2 . TRBJ1-3 .
TGTGCCATCAGTGAGTCGCGAGATCAGCCCCAGCATTTT CAISESRDQPQHF 13 TRBV10-3 . TRBJ1-5 .
TGTGCCAGCAGTTCTACCCGACTAGCGGGGGGGCAGAGGTTCTCCTACAATGAGCAGTTCTTC CASSSTRLAGGQRFSYNEQFF 21 TRBV6-2/TRBV6-3 TRBD2 TRBJ2-1 .
TGTGCCAGCTCAGCCGGGACAGATAACGAGCAGTACTTC CASSAGTDNEQYF 13 TRBV18 TRBD1 TRBJ2-7 once
TGTGCCAGCAGCTTGGGGCAGCAGGGCTATGGCTACACCTTC CASSLGQQGYGYTF 14 TRBV5-8 . TRBJ1-2 .
TGCGCCAGCAGCTTTCAGTTCAACACTGAAGCTTTCTTT CASSFQFNTEAFF 13 TRBV5-1 . TRBJ1-1 .
TGTGCCAGCAGCTTAGCGCTAGCATGGAATGAGCAGTTCTTC CASSLALAWNEQFF 14 TRBV7-9 . TRBJ2-1 .
TGTGCCAGCAGCAACCCTGCTAGCGGGGCCATCGGGGAGACCCAGTACTTC CASSNPASGAIGETQYF 17 TRBV25-1 TRBD2 TRBJ2-5 .
TGCGCCAGCAGTCTTCAAGAGACCCAGTACTTC CASSLQETQYF 11 TRBV10-2 . TRBJ2-5 .
TGTGCCAGCACCTCCCGGACTGCTAAAAAACTGTTTTTT CASTSRTAKKLFF 13 TRBV7-2 . TRBJ1-4 .
TGTGCCAGCAGCTTACAGGACAGGGATGGCTACACCTTC CASSLQDRDGYTF 13 TRBV7-9 TRBD1 TRBJ1-2 few
TGTGCCAGCAGCTTTTCGGGGGGCTCCTACAATGAGCAGTTCTTC CASSFSGGSYNEQFF 15 TRBV7-8 TRBD2 TRBJ2-1 .
TGTGCCAGCAGTTTAAACAGGGCCTTCTACGAGCAGTACTTC CASSLNRAFYEQYF 14 TRBV27 . TRBJ2-7 .
TGTGCCAGCAGAAGGGAGAGGACAGATACGCAGTATTTT CASRRERTDTQYF 13 TRBV2 . TRBJ2-3 .
TGTGCCATCAGTGGAGGGTCTGGAACTGAAGCTTTCTTT CAISGGSGTEAFF 13 TRBV10-3 . TRBJ1-1 .
TGTGCCAGCAGCTTCCGGGCGGGGACCACTGAAGCTTTCTTT CASSFRAGTTEAFF 14 TRBV11-2 . TRBJ1-1 .
TGTGCCAGCAGCCAAGGGACAGCCTACGAGCAGTACTTC CASSQGTAYEQYF 13 TRBV14 . TRBJ2-7 .
TGTGCCAGCAGTCGAGGGAGCACAGATACGCAGTATTTT CASSRGSTDTQYF 13 TRBV6-5 . TRBJ2-3 .
TGTGCCAGCAGCCTAGGAGGAGGGTTAAATGAAAAACTGTTTTTT CASSLGGGLNEKLFF 15 TRBV5-4 . TRBJ1-4 .
TGTGCCAGCAGTTTACAGGGGGGATACGGCTACACCTTC CASSLQGGYGYTF 13 TRBV12-3/TRBV12-4 TRBD1 TRBJ1-2 .
TGTGCCAGCACTGGAGGGCAAGGGGCCCAGTACTTC CASTGGQGAQYF 12 TRBV6-6 . TRBJ2-5 few
TGTGCCAGCAGCTTAGCAGGGACAGGGGCGAATGAGCAGTTCTTC CASSLAGTGANEQFF 15 TRBV7-2 TRBD1 TRBJ2-1 .
TGTGCCAGCTCAATGACCCTAGACAGGGTGGCGAGAAACACCATATATTTT CASSMTLDRVARNTIYF 17 TRBV18 TRBD1 TRBJ1-3 .
TGTGCCAGCAGCCTCGGGACAAGGGGTATTAACTATGGCTACACCTTC CASSLGTRGINYGYTF 16 TRBV5-5 . TRBJ1-2 .